This TCR beta chain was captured by sequencing in a study of regulatory T cells in long-lasting Graves disease. Study information: Persistence in Graves' disease required over 5 years of antithyroid drugs plus positive TSH receptor antibodies. Regarding the study as a whole: Whereas approximately 980 public clonotypes were shared by new patients, persistent patients shared more, at under 3,000. Thyroid tissue went unstudied; only peripheral blood was examined. Favoring TRBV28, TRBJ1-2 and TRBJ2-5 was a feature seen in persistent disease.

The ends were cut back, 4 bases at V and 3 bases at J, with 13 bases in the middle. The CDR3 has 14 residues. Germline lookup yields CDR1 SQVTM and CDR2 ANQGSEA. Time point here: persistent/refractory GD, antithyroid drugs over 5 years with positive TRAb. Preparation of the TCR library used RNA extracted from PBMCs. Only a few counts were recorded for this clonotype. Its target is unknown. Building the TCR beta libraries relied on iRepertoire HTBI primers, and CDR3 regions underwent Arm-PCR. TCRdb itself ran the multiplex PCR reads through MiXCR, one entry per CDR3 protein. This table holds fewer than 400,000 distinct CDR3 sequences, about 20% found once.

V usage is TRBV29-1 and J usage is TRBJ2-4; weak D call: TRBD1 (5 bases). This sequence originates from a female donor with Graves disease. Sequencing used peripheral blood mononuclear cells (PBMCs), obtained when the disease was refractory, from a patient treated with antithyroid drugs. The CDR3 region is CSVVGRDGKNIQYF. CDR3 nucleotides: TGCAGCGTTGTCGGCAGGGATGGCAAAAACATTCAGTACTTC.